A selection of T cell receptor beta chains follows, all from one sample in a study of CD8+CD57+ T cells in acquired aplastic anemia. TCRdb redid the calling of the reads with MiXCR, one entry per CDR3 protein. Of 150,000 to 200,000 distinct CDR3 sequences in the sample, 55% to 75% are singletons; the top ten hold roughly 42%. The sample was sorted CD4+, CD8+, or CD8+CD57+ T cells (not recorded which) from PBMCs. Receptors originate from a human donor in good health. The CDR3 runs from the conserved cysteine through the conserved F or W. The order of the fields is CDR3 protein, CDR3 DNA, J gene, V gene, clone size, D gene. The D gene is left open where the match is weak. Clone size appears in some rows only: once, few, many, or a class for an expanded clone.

cdr3_aa: CASTIQEVETQYF
cdr3_nt: TGTGCCAGTACGATTCAGGAAGTGGAGACCCAGTACTTC
j_call: TRBJ2-5
v_call: TRBV19
clone_size: few
d_call: .

cdr3_aa: CSAPATKETQYF
cdr3_nt: TGCAGTGCCCCCGCAACGAAAGAGACCCAGTACTTC
j_call: TRBJ2-5
v_call: TRBV20-1
clone_size: .
d_call: .

cdr3_aa: CASSLRLVVAEQYF
cdr3_nt: TGTGCCAGCAGTTTAAGACTAGTGGTTGCCGAGCAGTACTTC
j_call: TRBJ2-7
v_call: TRBV28
clone_size: .
d_call: .

cdr3_aa: CSAVRESSYEQYF
cdr3_nt: TGCAGTGCTGTGCGGGAGTCCTCCTACGAGCAGTACTTC
j_call: TRBJ2-7
v_call: TRBV20-1
clone_size: .
d_call: TRBD2

cdr3_aa: CATSDLHLDPNYGYTF
cdr3_nt: TGTGCCACCAGTGATTTGCATCTGGACCCGAACTATGGCTACACCTTC
j_call: TRBJ1-2
v_call: TRBV24-1
clone_size: .
d_call: .

cdr3_aa: CASSQDRAGHNEQFF
cdr3_nt: TGTGCCAGCAGCCAAGATAGGGCAGGGCACAATGAGCAGTTCTTC
j_call: TRBJ2-1
v_call: TRBV4-2
clone_size: many
d_call: .

cdr3_aa: CASMGGSYNEQYF
cdr3_nt: TGCGCCAGCATGGGGGGCTCCTACAATGAGCAGTATTTT
j_call: TRBJ2-3
v_call: TRBV5-1
clone_size: once
d_call: .

cdr3_aa: CATSAPTGESEAFF
cdr3_nt: TGTGCCACCAGTGCCCCAACAGGGGAGTCTGAAGCTTTCTTT
j_call: TRBJ1-1
v_call: TRBV24-1
clone_size: once
d_call: TRBD1

cdr3_aa: CASSDAETYKQYF
cdr3_nt: TGTGCCAGCAGTGATGCGGAAACCTACAAGCAGTACTTC
j_call: TRBJ2-7
v_call: TRBV24-1
clone_size: .
d_call: .

cdr3_aa: CAWSPRLAGGGEQYF
cdr3_nt: TGTGCCTGGAGCCCCCGACTAGCGGGAGGGGGAGAGCAGTACTTC
j_call: TRBJ2-7
v_call: TRBV30
clone_size: .
d_call: TRBD2

cdr3_aa: CASSTETNTEAFF
cdr3_nt: TGTGCCAGCAGTACAGAAACGAACACTGAAGCTTTCTTT
j_call: TRBJ1-1
v_call: TRBV2
clone_size: .
d_call: .

cdr3_aa: CASSVGQGTNSPLHF
cdr3_nt: TGTGCCAGCAGCGTGGGTCAGGGGACAAATTCACCCCTCCACTTT
j_call: TRBJ1-6
v_call: TRBV9
clone_size: .
d_call: .

cdr3_aa: CASSQWTGADQPQHF
cdr3_nt: TGTGCCAGCAGCCAATGGACAGGTGCCGATCAGCCCCAGCATTTT
j_call: TRBJ1-5
v_call: TRBV7-8
clone_size: few
d_call: TRBD1

cdr3_aa: CASSEPGTDVNSPLHF
cdr3_nt: TGCGCCAGCAGTGAGCCGGGGACTGATGTGAATTCACCCCTCCACTTT
j_call: TRBJ1-6
v_call: TRBV10-2
clone_size: .
d_call: .

cdr3_aa: CSAEGGATPIYEQYF
cdr3_nt: TGCAGTGCCGAAGGGGGCGCTACTCCGATCTACGAGCAGTACTTC
j_call: TRBJ2-7
v_call: TRBV20-1
clone_size: few
d_call: TRBD1

cdr3_aa: CASRIGTTLQETQYF
cdr3_nt: TGTGCCAGCAGGATCGGGACAACGCTCCAAGAGACCCAGTACTTC
j_call: TRBJ2-5
v_call: TRBV7-2
clone_size: .
d_call: .

cdr3_aa: CASSQDRDGNQPQHF
cdr3_nt: TGTGCCAGCAGCCAAGACAGGGACGGCAATCAGCCCCAGCATTTT
j_call: TRBJ1-5
v_call: TRBV7-9
clone_size: .
d_call: TRBD1

cdr3_aa: CSARDAEPEAFF
cdr3_nt: TGCAGTGCTAGAGATGCAGAGCCTGAAGCTTTCTTT
j_call: TRBJ1-1
v_call: TRBV20-1
clone_size: .
d_call: .

cdr3_aa: CASSFGSPQGQNTEAFF
cdr3_nt: TGTGCCAGCAGCTTCGGAAGCCCACAGGGCCAGAACACTGAAGCTTTCTTT
j_call: TRBJ1-1
v_call: TRBV7-3
clone_size: few
d_call: .

cdr3_aa: CASSERAGNQPQHF
cdr3_nt: TGTGCCAGCAGTGAGAGGGCCGGCAATCAGCCCCAGCATTTT
j_call: TRBJ1-5
v_call: TRBV2
clone_size: .
d_call: .

cdr3_aa: CASSRTTSYEQYF
cdr3_nt: TGTGCCAGCAGCCGGACAACTTCCTACGAGCAGTACTTC
j_call: TRBJ2-7
v_call: TRBV7-9
clone_size: many
d_call: .

cdr3_aa: CASSSQFGNIQYF
cdr3_nt: TGTGCCAGCAGTTCGCAATTTGGCAACATTCAGTACTTC
j_call: TRBJ2-4
v_call: TRBV25-1
clone_size: .
d_call: .

cdr3_aa: CASSMSFGQGAGKTQYF
cdr3_nt: TGTGCCAGCAGCATGTCCTTTGGACAGGGGGCCGGAAAGACCCAGTACTTC
j_call: TRBJ2-5
v_call: TRBV7-2
clone_size: .
d_call: TRBD1

cdr3_aa: CASVIDTGFRGYEQYF
cdr3_nt: TGTGCCAGCGTTATTGATACAGGGTTCAGGGGCTACGAGCAGTACTTC
j_call: TRBJ2-7
v_call: TRBV2
clone_size: many
d_call: .

cdr3_aa: CASSGGLQYGYAF
cdr3_nt: TGTGCCAGCAGCGGGGGATTACAGTATGGCTACGCCTTC
j_call: TRBJ1-2
v_call: TRBV7-9
clone_size: .
d_call: .

cdr3_aa: CSARPLDRVEYYNEQFF
cdr3_nt: TGCAGTGCTCGCCCATTAGACAGGGTGGAATACTACAATGAGCAGTTCTTC
j_call: TRBJ2-1
v_call: TRBV20-1
clone_size: .
d_call: TRBD1

cdr3_aa: CASSPPGDGEAFF
cdr3_nt: TGTGCCAGCAGCCCTCCTGGGGACGGGGAAGCTTTCTTT
j_call: TRBJ1-1
v_call: TRBV27
clone_size: .
d_call: .

cdr3_aa: CSARAFRTQAFF
cdr3_nt: TGCAGTGCTAGAGCTTTTCGGACGCAAGCTTTCTTT
j_call: TRBJ1-1
v_call: TRBV20-1
clone_size: .
d_call: .

cdr3_aa: CASSLWGLAGGQETQYF
cdr3_nt: TGTGCCAGCAGCTTATGGGGACTAGCGGGGGGTCAGGAGACCCAGTACTTC
j_call: TRBJ2-5
v_call: TRBV7-2
clone_size: .
d_call: TRBD2

cdr3_aa: CATSRDYIEQETQYF
cdr3_nt: TGTGCCACCAGCAGAGATTACATTGAGCAAGAGACCCAGTACTTC
j_call: TRBJ2-5
v_call: TRBV15
clone_size: .
d_call: .

cdr3_aa: CASSLDPDRGPWYEQYF
cdr3_nt: TGTGCCAGCAGCTTGGACCCCGACAGGGGGCCGTGGTACGAGCAGTACTTC
j_call: TRBJ2-7
v_call: TRBV5-6
clone_size: .
d_call: TRBD1

cdr3_aa: CASQDRGPDQPQHF
cdr3_nt: TGTGCCAGCCAGGACAGGGGACCCGATCAGCCCCAGCATTTT
j_call: TRBJ1-5
v_call: TRBV2
clone_size: .
d_call: TRBD1

cdr3_aa: CASSLALGNQPQHF
cdr3_nt: TGTGCCAGCAGCTTAGCGTTGGGCAATCAGCCCCAGCATTTT
j_call: TRBJ1-5
v_call: TRBV7-9
clone_size: .
d_call: .

cdr3_aa: CASSFLRNTGELFF
cdr3_nt: TGTGCCAGCAGTTTCCTGAGGAACACCGGGGAGCTGTTTTTT
j_call: TRBJ2-2
v_call: TRBV6-6
clone_size: .
d_call: .

cdr3_aa: CSARTTGPDTQYF
cdr3_nt: TGCAGTGCTAGAACCACGGGGCCAGATACGCAGTATTTT
j_call: TRBJ2-3
v_call: TRBV20-1
clone_size: .
d_call: .

cdr3_aa: CASSFQTVSDQPQHF
cdr3_nt: TGTGCCAGCAGCTTTCAGACAGTCTCAGATCAGCCCCAGCATTTT
j_call: TRBJ1-5
v_call: TRBV7-8
clone_size: .
d_call: .

cdr3_aa: CASSQDQLSKQFF
cdr3_nt: TGTGCCAGCAGCCAAGATCAGTTGTCAAAGCAGTTCTTC
j_call: TRBJ2-1
v_call: TRBV14
clone_size: .
d_call: .

cdr3_aa: CASSQTLTDTQYF
cdr3_nt: TGTGCCAGCAGCCAAACCCTAACAGATACGCAGTATTTT
j_call: TRBJ2-3
v_call: TRBV7-3
clone_size: .
d_call: .

cdr3_aa: CAISGTGENTEAFF
cdr3_nt: TGTGCCATCAGTGGCACTGGAGAGAACACTGAAGCTTTCTTT
j_call: TRBJ1-1
v_call: TRBV10-3
clone_size: .
d_call: .

cdr3_aa: CASSSRQEAGTEAFF
cdr3_nt: TGTGCCAGCAGCTCTCGACAGGAGGCTGGCACTGAAGCTTTCTTT
j_call: TRBJ1-1
v_call: TRBV12-3/TRBV12-4
clone_size: many
d_call: .

cdr3_aa: CSVDPKSTDTQYF
cdr3_nt: TGCAGCGTTGACCCCAAAAGCACAGATACGCAGTATTTT
j_call: TRBJ2-3
v_call: TRBV29-1
clone_size: .
d_call: .

cdr3_aa: CASRNTLRGRPQHF
cdr3_nt: TGTGCCAGCAGGAACACCTTAAGAGGTCGGCCCCAGCATTTT
j_call: TRBJ1-5
v_call: TRBV7-3
clone_size: .
d_call: .

cdr3_aa: CASSPEEGRSYEQYF
cdr3_nt: TGTGCCAGCAGCCCCGAAGAGGGACGGAGCTACGAGCAGTACTTC
j_call: TRBJ2-7
v_call: TRBV7-9
clone_size: .
d_call: .

cdr3_aa: CATSARGQGCDGYTF
cdr3_nt: TGTGCCACCAGTGCTAGGGGACAGGGGTGCGATGGCTACACCTTC
j_call: TRBJ1-2
v_call: TRBV24-1
clone_size: few
d_call: TRBD1

cdr3_aa: CASQGQEETQYF
cdr3_nt: TGTGCCAGCCAGGGGCAAGAGGAGACCCAGTACTTC
j_call: TRBJ2-5
v_call: TRBV28
clone_size: many
d_call: .